Reported below is one T cell receptor beta chain. Antigen: not known. Relapses following autologous stem cell transplantation were seen in all patients, with brentuximab vedotin exposure varying. The CDR3 is made up of 14 amino acids. The germline V gene encodes CDR1 SQVTM and CDR2 ANQGSEA. V was trimmed by 6 bases and J by 4 bases, leaving 18 bases between them. The data originate from a study of PD-1 blockade in classical Hodgkin lymphoma. Study-level points and caveats: As was reported, newly diagnosed patients showed lower baseline TCR diversity than healthy donors did. It was CD4+ TCR diversity, not CD8+, that rose significantly by C4D1. Any patient who commenced nivolumab under 1 year after ASCT was excluded.

The protocol was immunoSEQ multiplex PCR, while the TCRdb copy is restricted to in-frame clones and leaves out a portion. The data show some 10,000 clones, more than 85% seen once. The rearrangement links TRBV29-1 to TRBJ1-1; TRBD1 might be the D (5 bases). This TCR was sampled from a human donor with classical Hodgkin lymphoma. The source was peripheral blood mononuclear cells (PBMCs), collected at baseline. Here the CDR3 reads CSVPAAAGTTEAFF. CDR3 in DNA: TGCAGCGTCCCTGCCGCGGCAGGGACCACTGAAGCTTTCTTT.